The present T cell receptor beta chain was sequenced within a study of blood T cell repertoires in COVID-19. Turning to the study itself: From the United States, Italy and Spain came samples of acute and convalescent COVID-19. Sources were T cells, B-cell-depleted T cells, or PBMCs; the material itself was cDNA or gDNA.

In the authors' workflow: Reference gene primer amplification gave nucleated cell count estimates. Assay: immunoSEQ multiplex PCR; the TCRdb copy retains only in-frame clones and omits some. That table furnishes V, J and clone size, whereas the DNA furnished D and trimming. Among 90,000 to 150,000 clones, 79% were seen once, and the ten largest hold 3% to 4.5%. This CDR3 has 13 residues. Losses at the gene ends were 2 bases for V and 4 bases for J; bases not matched to a gene: 2. The germline V gene encodes CDR1 GTSNPN and CDR2 SVGIG (reference sequence). The sample was peripheral blood. The clonotype was recovered from a woman aged 80 or over with acute or convalescent COVID-19. The gene calls are TRBV30 and TRBJ1-2; TRBD1 aligns across 9 bases. CDR3 bases: TGTGCCTGGAGTCCGGACAGGGGCTATGGCTACACCTTC. Protein product: CAWSPDRGYGYTF.